What follows are 15 T cell receptor beta chains derived from one specimen sequenced in a study of early T cells in non-severe SARS-CoV-2 infection. TCRdb reanalysed the 5' RACE reads using MiXCR and keeps one entry per CDR3 protein. The table lists 95,000 to 150,000 distinct CDR3 sequences, about 15% of them singletons, with around a fifth in the top ten. The sequenced sample was whole blood. The origin of the receptors is an adult who was a healthcare worker with PCR-confirmed SARS-CoV-2 infection or an uninfected control (not recorded which).

This clonotype was detected a few times. The chain employs TRBV20-1 and TRBJ2-3; tentatively, D is TRBD1 (6 bases). This CDR3 spans 14 amino acids. V lost 3 bases and J lost 3, with 13 bases in between. Germline-derived CDR1 and CDR2 are DFQATT and SNEGSKA (reference sequence). CDR3 region: CSARFNRETDTQYF. Written as DNA, the CDR3 is TGCAGTGCTAGGTTTAACAGGGAAACAGATACGCAGTATTTT.

This clonotype was seen more than once but under ten times. A junction end diverges from the germline sequence, so it may reflect a read error. This rearrangement joins TRBV10-2 to TRBJ2-2, with D unclear. This CDR3 is 14 amino acids long. Per germline, CDR1 WSHSY and CDR2 SAAADI. The CDR3 is CATSANANTGELFF. DNA for the CDR3: TGCGCCACCAGTGCGAACGCGAACACCGGGGAGCTGTTTTTT.

The chain couples TRBV21-1 to TRBJ1-1. TRBV21-1 is annotated as a pseudogene. This CDR3 spans 15 amino acids. CDR3: CASSCQRGIRTEAFF. CDR3 DNA: TGTGCCAGCAGCTGCCAAAGAGGGATAAGAACTGAAGCTTTCTTT.

This clonotype was found a few times. The J gene is TRBJ2-1, the V gene TRBV14, with 12 nucleotides matching TRBD2. CDR1 and CDR2 from the germline V gene are SGHDN and FVKESK. V shed 4 bases, J shed 6 bases, and the junction held 4 bases outside the gene matches. The CDR3 consists of 15 residues. The CDR3 DNA reads as TGTGCCAGCAGCCTTCTAGCGGGGGGGATCAATGAGCAGTTCTTC. It specifies CASSLLAGGINEQFF.

This clonotype showed up just a few times. The chain is built from TRBV20-1 and TRBJ2-7; D unclear. The CDR3 has 14 residues. V gave up 1 base and J gave up 6 bases, with 16 bases separating them. Looked up from germline, CDR1 is DFQATT and CDR2 is SNEGSKA (reference sequence). CDR3 region: CSARGQGWSSEQYF. The CDR3 nucleotides read TGCAGTGCTAGAGGCCAAGGGTGGTCTTCCGAGCAGTACTTC.

This clonotype was seen just once. The chain recombines TRBV5-6 with TRBJ1-2; TRBD1 matches 8 bases. The V and J ends lost 4 bases and 1 base, in that order; junction bases with no gene match: 6. Looked up from germline, CDR1 is SGHDT and CDR2 is YYEEEE. The CDR3 is 15 residues long. The CDR3 sequence: CASSAPGQDNYGYTF. In DNA, the CDR3 is TGTGCCAGCAGCGCTCCGGGACAGGATAACTATGGCTACACCTTC.

The chain employs TRBV12-3 or TRBV12-4 and TRBJ2-2, with D uncertain. Between the trimmed V and J ends, which lost 5 bases and 6 bases, there was a span of 10 bases. This CDR3 has 13 residues. This CDR3 reads CASSIIGPGELFF. CDR3 nucleotide sequence: TGTGCCAGCAGTATAATTGGACCCGGGGAGCTGTTTTTT.

This clonotype was seen more than once but under ten times. The chain couples TRBV3-1 to TRBJ2-7; D remains unclear. Germline V gene sequence: CDR1 LGHDT, CDR2 YNNKEL (reference sequence). CDR3 size: 13 residues. With 1 base removed from V and 3 bases from J, the gap between germline ends came to 7 bases. The CDR3 sequence: CASSQGSDYEQYF. The CDR3 region has the DNA TGTGCCAGCAGCCAAGGATCGGACTACGAGCAGTACTTC.

This clonotype was seen many times. This rearrangement joins TRBV7-9 to TRBJ2-7; TRBD2 is a possible D gene (7 bases). Trimming removed 5 bases at V and 4 bases at J, with 15 bases between. The germline gives CDR1 SEHNR, CDR2 FQNEAQ (reference sequence). There are 14 residues in the CDR3. In DNA, the CDR3 is TGTGCCAGCAGCCCGACGGGGGGCGATTACGAGCAGTACTTC. Translated, it gives CASSPTGGDYEQYF.

This clonotype was counted many times. The J gene is TRBJ1-2, the V gene TRBV4-1; a weak D match, TRBD1 (5 bases). Trimming left V 5 bases short and J 4 bases short, with 11 bases between. The CDR3 sequence is 13 residues long. Germline-derived CDR1 and CDR2 are MGHRA and YSYEKL. The CDR3 is CASSYPGSYGYTF. DNA of the CDR3: TGCGCCAGCAGCTACCCAGGGAGCTATGGCTACACCTTC.

Only a few counts were recorded for this clonotype. The chain joins TRBV20-1 to TRBJ2-3; D gene uncertain. Germline V CDR1 and CDR2: DFQATT, SNEGSKA (reference sequence). The CDR3 runs 14 residues. With 5 bases removed from V and 1 base from J, the gap between germline ends came to 13 bases. Here the CDR3 DNA reads TGCAGTGCTGTATTTCGGCAGGGCACAGATACGCAGTATTTT. Translation: CSAVFRQGTDTQYF.

The chain carries TRBV10-3 and TRBJ2-3; 11 positions agree with TRBD2. V dropped 9 bases and J dropped 4; count of bases not matched to a gene: 6. Germline loops: CDR1 ENHRY, CDR2 SYGVKD. The length of the CDR3 is 14 residues. CDR3 residues: CAMSSGGRSDTQYF. Here the CDR3 DNA reads TGTGCCATGTCTAGCGGGGGGAGGTCAGATACGCAGTATTTT.

This clonotype was found a few times. The chain is built from TRBV5-5 and TRBJ2-3; no definite D call. Looked up from germline, CDR1 is SGHKS and CDR2 is YYEKEE (reference sequence). Trimming shortened V by 2 bases and J by 5 bases, and 12 bases separated the two germline ends. This CDR3 region has 14 residues. The CDR3 coding sequence is TGTGCCAGCAGCTTTCGTGGGATTGGAGATACGCAGTATTTT. Amino acids: CASSFRGIGDTQYF. The full variable domain, with the rest looked up from reference TRBV5-5 and TRBJ2-3, is DAGVTQSPTHLIKTRGQQVTLRCSPISGHKSVSWYQQVLGQGPQFIFQYYEKEERGRGNFPDRFSARQFPNYSSELNVNALLLGDSALYLCASSFRGIGDTQYFGPGTRLTVL.

This clonotype has just a few counts. The chain uses TRBV20-1 and TRBJ1-5; the match to TRBD1 covers 7 bases. The germline CDR1 and CDR2 sequences are DFQATT and SNEGSKA (reference sequence). The junction had 4 bases not matched to a gene; V was cut back by 1 base and J by 1 base. The CDR3 consists of 15 residues. The CDR3 coding sequence is TGCAGTGCTAGAGTAGGAGGGGGCAGCAATCAGCCCCAGCATTTT. This codes for CSARVGGGSNQPQHF.

This clonotype has only a few counts. The chain recombines TRBV7-8 with TRBJ2-1; D may be TRBD2 (5 bases). The CDR3 has 16 amino acids. Germline V CDR1 and CDR2: SGHVS, FQNEAQ. Trimming took off 1 base at V and 0 bases at J, with 10 bases between the two ends. The CDR3 sequence: CASSLGSGSSYNEQFF. CDR3 bases: TGTGCCAGCAGCTTAGGGAGCGGAAGCTCCTACAATGAGCAGTTCTTC.